A selection of T cell receptor beta chains follows, all from one sample in a study of blood T cell repertoires in COVID-19. Repertoires were generated with immunoSEQ multiplex PCR, while TCRdb's copy carries only in-frame clones and drops some. There are fewer than 500,000 clones in the sample; around 90% occur only once, and approximately 0.92% lies in the top ten. The sample was peripheral blood. All receptors come from a man younger than 35 with COVID-19, enrolled during active disease. CDR3s include the opening cysteine and the closing phenylalanine or tryptophan. The D gene is left open where the match is weak. A row's size may be missing; if present it is once, few, many or a size class.

abundance | j_gene | d_gene | v_gene | CDR3aa | CDR3nt
few | TRBJ1-2 | TRBD1 | TRBV9 | CASSANRGRSGGYTF | TGTGCCAGCAGCGCGAACAGGGGGCGTAGTGGTGGCTACACCTTC
. | TRBJ2-5 | TRBD2 | TRBV2 | CASSDLTSGSYGEETQYF | TGTGCCAGCAGTGACCTGACTAGCGGGAGTTATGGTGAAGAGACCCAGTACTTC
. | TRBJ1-6 | . | TRBV6-5 | CASSYETAAGSPLHF | TGTGCCAGCAGTTACGAGACAGCCGCAGGGTCACCCCTCCACTTT
. | TRBJ1-5 | . | TRBV5-1 | CASSEGYGGQPQHF | TGCGCCAGCAGCGAGGGGTATGGGGGGCAGCCCCAGCATTTT
. | TRBJ2-3 | TRBD2 | TRBV5-6 | CASSSVTSGGRTDTQYF | TGTGCCAGCAGCTCCGTGACTAGCGGGGGGCGCACAGATACGCAGTATTTT
. | TRBJ2-2 | TRBD2 | TRBV3-1/TRBV3-2 | CASSRTSGVATGELFF | TGTGCCAGCAGCCGGACTAGCGGGGTCGCCACCGGGGAGCTGTTTTTT
. | TRBJ2-3 | . | TRBV5-1 | CASRDNTDTQYF | TGCGCCAGCAGGGACAACACAGATACGCAGTATTTT
. | TRBJ1-1 | . | TRBV29-1 | CSVVVTMNTEAFF | TGCAGCGTTGTGGTAACAATGAACACTGAAGCTTTCTTT
. | TRBJ1-1 | . | TRBV4-1 | CASSQGRNLNTEAFF | TGCGCCAGCAGCCAAGGGAGGAATTTGAACACTGAAGCTTTCTTT
. | TRBJ2-3 | . | TRBV24-1 | CATSSGGVDTQYF | TGTGCCACCAGTTCCGGCGGGGTGGATACGCAGTATTTT
. | TRBJ2-1 | TRBD2 | TRBV19 | CASSQREGNEQFF | TGTGCCAGTAGCCAGCGGGAGGGCAATGAGCAGTTCTTC
once | TRBJ2-1 | TRBD2 | TRBV12-5 | CASGLVGTSGGSEQFF | TGTGCTAGTGGTTTGGTGGGGACTAGCGGGGGGTCTGAGCAGTTCTTC
. | TRBJ1-5 | TRBD1 | TRBV19 | CASSIAGTGLNQPQHF | TGTGCCAGTAGTATAGCCGGGACAGGCCTGAATCAGCCCCAGCATTTT
. | TRBJ1-1 | . | TRBV18 | CASSPEQQNTEAFF | TGTGCCAGCTCACCGGAACAGCAGAACACTGAAGCTTTCTTT
. | TRBJ2-1 | . | TRBV19 | CASSILQENNEQFF | TGTGCCAGTAGTATTTTACAGGAGAACAATGAGCAGTTCTTC
. | TRBJ1-6 | . | TRBV6-5 | CASRGQGSSPLHF | TGTGCCAGCAGGGGCCAGGGAAGTTCACCCCTCCACTTT
. | TRBJ2-2 | TRBD2 | TRBV7-6 | CASSYIAGEFAGELFF | TGTGCCAGCAGCTATATAGCGGGAGAATTTGCCGGGGAGCTGTTTTTT
. | TRBJ2-5 | . | TRBV6-5 | CASSYAGEGETQYF | TGTGCCAGCAGTTACGCAGGGGAGGGTGAGACCCAGTACTTC
. | TRBJ1-6 | . | TRBV30 | CAWSVGTQNSPLHF | TGTGCCTGGAGTGTTGGGACACAAAATTCACCCCTCCACTTT
few | TRBJ1-2 | . | TRBV10-3 | CAIRPLAGRGVKNGYTF | TGTGCCATCAGACCCCTGGCTGGGAGGGGCGTTAAAAATGGCTACACCTTC
. | TRBJ2-7 | . | TRBV20-1 | CSASNRGQSSYEQYF | TGCAGTGCTAGTAATAGAGGACAGAGCTCCTACGAGCAGTACTTC
. | TRBJ1-5 | . | TRBV27 | CASSLVRGSNQPQHF | TGTGCCAGCAGTTTAGTCAGGGGCAGCAATCAGCCCCAGCATTTT